This T cell receptor (beta chain) was identified during a study of T cells after posttransplantation cyclophosphamide. Notes on the study in general: Skin or GI-infiltrating T cells shared few TRB sequences with blood. Recipient CMV seropositivity and CMV reactivation strongly tracked TRB clonality. Donor-recipient repertoire similarity was low at 1-2 months, rising over year one.

In regard to this clone: The antigen remains undetermined.

Sequenced by immunoSEQ multiplex PCR; TCRdb stores in-frame clones only, minus some. The sample has several thousand clones, just under 85% seen once. Treatment was busulfan-fludarabine conditioning, a marrow graft, and cyclophosphamide on days +3 and +4. V lost 4 bases, J lost 5 bases, and 3 bases stayed unmatched. Germline CDR1 and CDR2: SEHNR and FQNEAQ (reference sequence). The CDR3 sequence is 14 residues long. The sequence was obtained from a female patient aged 45-60 years who received an allogeneic stem cell transplant from a related donor, was CMV-positive, and had no GVHD. Some of the T cells might come from the graft donor. The chain combines TRBV7-9 with TRBJ1-2; 11 bases are shared with TRBD1. Here the sequenced sample was CD8+ T cells sorted from PBMCs, taken roughly 190 weeks after allogeneic stem cell transplant with posttransplant cyclophosphamide. Here the CDR3 reads CASSYGQGAYGYTF. CDR3 in DNA: TGTGCCAGCAGCTACGGACAGGGGGCGTATGGCTACACCTTC.